This T cell receptor (beta chain) was recovered during a study of cytomegalovirus exposure and HLA in healthy donors. Study as a whole: Most donors, around 81% of 350 to 450 genotyped, fell in the Caucasian-associated ancestry cluster. Study-wide results and caveats: In presence/absence analyses, roughly uniform sequencing depth across donors was assumed.

Germline values: CDR1 SEHNR, CDR2 FQNEAQ (reference sequence). This CDR3 has 15 amino acids. The ends were cut back, 4 bases at V and 6 bases at J, with 16 bases in the middle. PCR used 60 Vbeta primers and 13 Jbeta primers. The repertoire was sequenced with immunoSEQ multiplex PCR; TCRdb's copy has only in-frame clones and lacks some. The table records 150,000 to 200,000 clones, approximately 75% of them present only once. Concerning this clone itself: Its antigen is undetermined.

This TCR was sampled from a girl aged 5-17 years in good health and CMV-seronegative. The chain uses TRBV7-9 and TRBJ1-5; D unresolved. The sample taken for sequencing was PBMCs. The CDR3: CASSSVGGEGQPQHF. The CDR3, as DNA: TGTGCCAGCAGCTCCGTGGGCGGGGAGGGTCAGCCCCAGCATTTT.